These 19 T cell receptor beta chains were all obtained from the same sample, sequenced in a study of PD-1 and CTLA-4 blockade in melanoma. The data were produced by immunoSEQ multiplex PCR, yet TCRdb's version contains in-frame clones alone and is incomplete. In the table there are almost 30,000 clones, roughly nine tenths of which are singletons. The sample was CD8+ T cells from peripheral blood, taken before anti-PD-1 treatment. These receptors were collected from a human donor with melanoma.

The chain carries TRBV9 and TRBJ2-1; D is ambiguous. Germline CDR1 SGDLS, CDR2 YYNGEE. CDR3 length: 13 amino acids. V lost 0 bases and J lost 5, with 6 bases in between. The chain's CDR3 is CASSVDGDNEQFF. The CDR3 DNA sequence: TGTGCCAGCAGCGTAGACGGAGACAATGAGCAGTTCTTC. The whole variable domain, remainder taken from reference TRBV9 and TRBJ2-1, is DSGVTQTPKHLITATGQRVTLRCSPRSGDLSVYWYQQSLDQGLQFLIQYYNGEERAKGNILERFSAQQFPDLHSELNLSSLELGDSALYFCASSVDGDNEQFFGPGTRLTVL.

The chain carries TRBV7-3 and TRBJ1-1; 9 positions agree with TRBD1. J gave up 5 bases and V 2 bases, and 6 bases lay outside the gene matches. Germline V gives CDR1 SGHTA, CDR2 FQGTGA. The CDR3 totals 15 residues. The CDR3 DNA sequence: TGTGCCAGCAGCTTACCGGGACAGGGTATAACTGAAGCTTTCTTT. Its protein product is CASSLPGQGITEAFF.

This clone was counted only a few times. The chain carries TRBV6-6 and TRBJ1-3; D remains unclear. CDR1 is MNHNY and CDR2 is SVGAGI in the germline V gene (reference sequence). The CDR3 covers 15 residues. V was cut by 2 bases and J by 0 bases, with 8 bases left in between. CDR3 bases: TGTGCCAGCAGTTACCACGCGGACTCTGGAAACACCATATATTTT. It specifies CASSYHADSGNTIYF.

The V and J genes are TRBV7-9 and TRBJ2-7; TRBD1 matches 7 bases. Looked up from germline, CDR1 is SEHNR and CDR2 is FQNEAQ (reference sequence). V was pared by 1 base and J by 6 bases, with 9 bases of the junction left unmatched. The CDR3 runs to 15 residues. CDR3 in DNA: TGTGCCAGCAGCTTAGGACAGGGTGGATACCGCGAGCAGTACTTC. Protein sequence: CASSLGQGGYREQYF.

The J gene is TRBJ2-7, the V gene TRBV28, with a weak D call TRBD2 (5 bases). The germline V and J ends were trimmed by 2 bases and 6 bases, with 11 bases remaining between them. CDR1 MDHEN and CDR2 SYDVKM come from the germline V gene. The CDR3 contains 13 residues. CDR3 DNA: TGTGCCAGCAGTTTACCGGCCGGACTCGAGCAGTACTTC. This codes for CASSLPAGLEQYF. Filled out from reference TRBV28 and TRBJ2-7, the complete variable domain reads DVKVTQSSRYLVKRTGEKVFLECVQDMDHENMFWYRQDPGLGLRLIYFSYDVKMKEKGDIPEGYSVSREKKERFSLILESASTNQTSMYLCASSLPAGLEQYFGPGTRLTVT.

This chain joins TRBV28 and TRBJ2-1; perhaps TRBD1 as D (6 bases). Trimming removed 4 bases from V and 1 base from J, with 14 bases in between. Germline CDR1 and CDR2: MDHEN and SYDVKM. This CDR3 comprises 16 residues. The CDR3 is CASSSRTASSYNEQFF. In DNA, the CDR3 is TGTGCCAGCAGTTCAAGGACAGCGAGTTCCTACAATGAGCAGTTCTTC.

The chain has TRBV14 and TRBJ1-1; 7 bases agree with TRBD1. The germline V gene has CDR1 SGHDN and CDR2 FVKESK. This CDR3 contains 15 residues. V shed 4 bases and J 3 bases; nucleotides not matched to a gene: 8. The CDR3 bases are TGTGCCAGCAGCCCGTACAGGGGTTGGTACACTGAAGCTTTCTTT. It specifies CASSPYRGWYTEAFF.

This chain connects TRBV29-1 to TRBJ1-4; D ambiguous. V was trimmed by 6 bases and J by 3 bases, leaving 11 bases between them. Per germline, CDR1 SQVTM and CDR2 ANQGSEA. This CDR3 comprises 13 residues. The CDR3 nucleotides read TGCAGCGTGCGGGATGTCTCTAATGAAAAACTGTTTTTT. Translation: CSVRDVSNEKLFF.

The V gene is TRBV4-1, the J gene TRBJ1-2, with 10 bases fitting TRBD1. V was clipped by 0 bases and J by 0 bases; unmatched bases: 7. CDR3 length: 18 amino acids. Germline V CDR1 and CDR2: MGHRA, YSYEKL. The CDR3 loop reads CASSQDGTGASTNYGYTF. DNA for the CDR3: TGCGCCAGCAGCCAAGACGGGACAGGGGCCAGCACTAACTATGGCTACACCTTC.

V is TRBV19 and J is TRBJ1-1; a possible D gene is TRBD1 (6 bases). CDR1 and CDR2 from the germline V gene are LNHDA and SQIVND (reference sequence). V dropped 3 bases and J dropped 0 bases, with 8 bases sitting between them. There are 14 residues in the CDR3. CDR3 sequence (DNA): TGTGCCAGTAGTATCCAGGGGTTGAACACTGAAGCTTTCTTT. Its translation is CASSIQGLNTEAFF.

CDR3 sequence (DNA): TGTGCCAGCAGCCAAGATCTGGCACAAATGTATGGCTACACCTTC. This translates into CASSQDLAQMYGYTF. The chain recombines TRBV3-1 (or the pseudogene TRBV3-2) with TRBJ1-2; D not certain. The CDR3 covers 15 residues. Germline CDR1 and CDR2: LGHDT and YNNKEL (reference sequence). The V end was cut by 0 bases, the J end by 5 bases, with 13 bases between.

This clone has only one observation. The chain has TRBV7-9 and TRBJ2-1; 11 bases match TRBD2. There are 16 residues in the CDR3. Trimming cost V 5 bases and J 4 bases; bases outside gene matches: 7. Germline assignment: CDR1 SEHNR and CDR2 FQNEAQ (reference sequence). The CDR3 region is CASSARIAGGYNEQFF. CDR3 in DNA: TGTGCCAGCAGCGCCCGGATAGCGGGAGGGTACAATGAGCAGTTCTTC. The full variable domain, rest sourced from reference TRBV7-9 and TRBJ2-1, is DTGVSQNPRHKITKRGQNVTFRCDPISEHNRLYWYRQTLGQGPEFLTYFQNEAQLEKSRLLSDRFSAERPKGSFSTLEIQRTEQGDSAMYLCASSARIAGGYNEQFFGPGTRLTVL.

This chain joins TRBV5-8 and TRBJ1-1, with 7 bases lining up with TRBD1. V gave up 4 bases and J gave up 1 base; unmatched junction bases: 4. The CDR3 contains 14 residues. The germline gives CDR1 SGHTS, CDR2 YDEGEE. The CDR3 sequence is CASSLGGWNTEAFF. Written as DNA, the CDR3 is TGTGCCAGCAGCCTAGGGGGCTGGAACACTGAAGCTTTCTTT.

This clone was observed a handful of times. The chain recombines TRBV7-9 with TRBJ2-2, with D possibly TRBD2 on 6 matching bases. The CDR3 loop spans 15 amino acids. Trimming shortened V by 0 bases and J by 1 base, and 6 bases separated the two germline ends. The germline V gene has CDR1 SEHNR and CDR2 FQNEAQ (reference sequence). CDR3 sequence: CASSLAGGNTGELFF. The CDR3 DNA follows: TGTGCCAGCAGCTTAGCGGGAGGGAACACCGGGGAGCTGTTTTTT.

DNA for the CDR3: TGTGCCAGCAGCCCAGGACAGGGAGCGACTCCTCAGTACTTC. This translates into CASSPGQGATPQYF. This chain links TRBV5-6 with TRBJ2-7, with 8 bases fitting TRBD1. Germline assignment: CDR1 SGHDT and CDR2 YYEEEE. The CDR3 has 14 residues. J was trimmed by 10 bases and V by 4 bases; bases with no gene match: 13. The full variable domain, rest sourced from reference TRBV5-6 and TRBJ2-7, is DAGVTQSPTHLIKTRGQQVTLRCSPKSGHDTVSWYQQALGQGPQFIFQYYEEEERQRGNFPDRFSGHQFPNYSSELNVNALLLGDSALYLCASSPGQGATPQYFGPGTRLTVT.

This chain uses TRBV19 with TRBJ2-1; TRBD2 agrees at 9 bases. Germline lookup yields CDR1 LNHDA and CDR2 SQIVND (reference sequence). The ends lost 5 bases at V and 0 bases at J; junction bases unmatched: 5. The CDR3 extends over 16 amino acids. Written as DNA, the CDR3 is TGTGCCAGTAGTTTTATTAGCGGGAGCTCCTACAATGAGCAGTTCTTC. It translates to CASSFISGSSYNEQFF.

The chain recombines TRBV15 with TRBJ1-4; D ambiguous. CDR3 length: 16 residues. Trimming shortened V by 0 bases and J by 4 bases, and 12 bases separated the two germline ends. The V gene's germline CDR1 is LNHNV and CDR2 YYDKDF (reference sequence). The CDR3 DNA follows: TGTGCCACCAGCAGAGATAGGGAGGGAGGTAATGAAAAACTGTTTTTT. Translating it yields CATSRDREGGNEKLFF.

V and J are TRBV14 and TRBJ2-3; the D gene could be TRBD1 or TRBD2 (6 bases each). There are 17 residues in the CDR3. V lost 1 base, J lost 0 bases, and 14 bases lay in between. CDR1 SGHDN and CDR2 FVKESK come from the germline V gene. The CDR3 protein is CASSQVGGGPSTDTQYF. The CDR3 region has the DNA TGTGCCAGCAGCCAAGTAGGAGGGGGACCTAGCACAGATACGCAGTATTTT.

This clone has a single count. This chain connects TRBV19 to TRBJ1-1, with a possible D match to TRBD1 (5 bases). Germline V gene lookup returns CDR1 LNHDA and CDR2 SQIVND (reference sequence). This CDR3 region has 13 residues. Deletions cut 5 bases from V and 7 bases from J, with 14 bases between. CDR3 sequence: CASSAPGWHEAFF. The CDR3 DNA reads as TGTGCCAGTAGTGCCCCAGGGTGGCATGAAGCTTTCTTT.